The clone carrying this T cell receptor beta chain was found once. Its cognate antigen is unknown. This sample is drawn from a study of cytomegalovirus exposure and HLA in healthy donors. Whole-study findings and limits: Follow-up analysis later connected one missense variant in DCLRE1C with trimming of TCR beta V- and J-genes.

Germline CDR1 MNHEY, CDR2 SVGAGI. Trimming shortened V by 0 bases and J by 5 bases, and 8 bases separated the two germline ends. This CDR3 comprises 13 residues. Researchers ran the PCR with 60 Vbeta and 13 Jbeta primers. The authors' processing: There were tens of millions of unique TCR beta chains by a later count, and around 10 million of them were shared. TCRdb's table, derived via immunoSEQ multiplex PCR, lists solely in-frame clones and lacks some. V, J and clone size are those of that table, while D and trimming were read from the DNA. This table holds under 200,000 clones, roughly 80% found once. Nominally healthy donors were sampled, though unrecorded immune exposures were likely.

This TCR derives from a man between 18 and 29 years old in good health and CMV-seronegative. The specimen was PBMCs. This sequence joins TRBV6-5 and TRBJ2-7; D ambiguous. CDR3 bases: TGTGCCAGCAGTTACTCGACGACAAACGAGCAGTACTTC. Translated: CASSYSTTNEQYF.